This T cell receptor (beta chain) came from a study of cytomegalovirus exposure and HLA in healthy donors. Study-level findings and limits: Reportedly, HLA-A and HLA-B alleles of most subjects were accurately predicted from TCR beta. A later examination showed that TCR association rates differed by HLA locus, with DRB1 most and HLA-C fewest. Later analysis demonstrated an association between a missense DCLRE1C variant and TCR beta V- and J-gene trimming. Investigators reported 164 TCR beta chains as tied to cytomegalovirus.

The germline CDR1 and CDR2 sequences are DFQATT and SNEGSKA (reference sequence). The CDR3 totals 11 residues. Trimming at V came to 6 bases and at J to 8 bases, leaving 3 bases not matched to a gene. This clone was seen only a few times. Antigen specificity is unknown. The PCR employed 60 Vbeta primers together with 13 Jbeta primers. TCRdb keeps only in-frame clones here, not all; method: immunoSEQ multiplex PCR. The sample has under 250,000 clones; roughly 85% are singletons. The chain recombines TRBV20-1 with TRBJ1-4, with TRBD1 matching over 7 bases. Sequenced input: PBMCs. This sequence was found in a woman in her 30s in good health and CMV-seropositive. The CDR3 nucleotides are TGCAGTGCGGGGACAGCCGAAAAACTGTTTTTT. Its protein is CSAGTAEKLFF.